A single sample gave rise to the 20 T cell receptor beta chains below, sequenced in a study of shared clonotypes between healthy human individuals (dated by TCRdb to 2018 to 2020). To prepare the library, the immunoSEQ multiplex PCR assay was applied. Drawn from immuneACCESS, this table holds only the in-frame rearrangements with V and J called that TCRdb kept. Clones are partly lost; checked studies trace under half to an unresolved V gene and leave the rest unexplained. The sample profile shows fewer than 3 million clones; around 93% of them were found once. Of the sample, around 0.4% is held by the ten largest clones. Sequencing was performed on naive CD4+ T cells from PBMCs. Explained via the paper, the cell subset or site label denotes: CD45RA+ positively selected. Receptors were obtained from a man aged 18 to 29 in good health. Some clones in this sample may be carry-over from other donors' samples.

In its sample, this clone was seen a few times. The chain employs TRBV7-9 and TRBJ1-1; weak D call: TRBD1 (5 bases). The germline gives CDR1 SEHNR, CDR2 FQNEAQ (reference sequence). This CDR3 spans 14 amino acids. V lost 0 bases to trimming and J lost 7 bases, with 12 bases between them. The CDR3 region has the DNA TGTGCCAGCAGCTTAGCGCTAGGACAATTTGAAGCTTTCTTT. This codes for CASSLALGQFEAFF.

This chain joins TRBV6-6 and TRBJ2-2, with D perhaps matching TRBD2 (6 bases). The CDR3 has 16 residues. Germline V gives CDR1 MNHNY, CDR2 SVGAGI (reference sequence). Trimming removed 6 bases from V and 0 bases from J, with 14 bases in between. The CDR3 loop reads CASRGTSGPNTGELFF. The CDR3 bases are TGTGCCAGCAGGGGGACGAGCGGGCCGAACACCGGGGAGCTGTTTTTT.

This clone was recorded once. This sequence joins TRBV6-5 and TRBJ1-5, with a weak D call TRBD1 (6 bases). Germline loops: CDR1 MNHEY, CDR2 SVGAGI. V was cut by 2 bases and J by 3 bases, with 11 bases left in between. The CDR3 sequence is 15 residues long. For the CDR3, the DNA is TGTGCCAGCAGTTACGTCGGGGGCTTCAATCAGCCCCAGCATTTT. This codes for CASSYVGGFNQPQHF.

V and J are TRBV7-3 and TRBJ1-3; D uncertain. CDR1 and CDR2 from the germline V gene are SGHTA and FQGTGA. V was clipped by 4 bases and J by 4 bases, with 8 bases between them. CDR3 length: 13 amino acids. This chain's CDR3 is CASSSSFGNTIYF. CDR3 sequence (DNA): TGTGCCAGCAGCTCGTCCTTCGGAAACACCATATATTTT.

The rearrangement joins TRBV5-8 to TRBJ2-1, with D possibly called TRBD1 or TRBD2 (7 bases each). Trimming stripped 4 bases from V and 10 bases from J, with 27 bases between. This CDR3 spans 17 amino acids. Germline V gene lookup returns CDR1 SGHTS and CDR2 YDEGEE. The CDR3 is CASSITGLRGGLFEQFF. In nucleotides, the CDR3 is TGTGCCAGCAGCATAACGGGACTAAGAGGGGGCCTTTTCGAGCAGTTCTTC.

CDR3 region: CASSPMQGVADTQYF. The DNA of the CDR3 is TGTGCCAGCTCACCAATGCAGGGGGTAGCAGATACGCAGTATTTT. The chain is built from TRBV18 and TRBJ2-3; 7 bases match TRBD1. With 2 bases clipped from V and 4 bases from J, the junction kept 6 bases outside the gene matches. The length of the CDR3 is 15 residues. Germline V gives CDR1 KGHSH, CDR2 LQKENI.

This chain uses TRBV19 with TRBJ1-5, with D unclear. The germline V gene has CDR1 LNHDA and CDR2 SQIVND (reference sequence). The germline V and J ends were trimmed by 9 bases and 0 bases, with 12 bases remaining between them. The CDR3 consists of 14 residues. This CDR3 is CASQRAYSNQPQHF. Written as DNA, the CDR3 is TGTGCCAGCCAACGGGCATATAGCAATCAGCCCCAGCATTTT.

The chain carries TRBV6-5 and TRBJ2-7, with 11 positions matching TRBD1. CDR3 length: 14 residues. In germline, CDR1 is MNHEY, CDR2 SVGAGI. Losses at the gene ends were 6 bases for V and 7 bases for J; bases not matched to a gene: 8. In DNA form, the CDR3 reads TGTGCCAGCAGCGCGGGGACAGGGGGGATGGAGCAGTACTTC. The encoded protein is CASSAGTGGMEQYF.

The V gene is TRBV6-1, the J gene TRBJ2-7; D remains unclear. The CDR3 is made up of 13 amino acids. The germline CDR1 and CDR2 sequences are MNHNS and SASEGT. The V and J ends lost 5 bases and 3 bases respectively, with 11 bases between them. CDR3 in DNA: TGTGCCAGCAGTCCTCCAGTATACTACGAGCAGTACTTC. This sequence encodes CASSPPVYYEQYF.

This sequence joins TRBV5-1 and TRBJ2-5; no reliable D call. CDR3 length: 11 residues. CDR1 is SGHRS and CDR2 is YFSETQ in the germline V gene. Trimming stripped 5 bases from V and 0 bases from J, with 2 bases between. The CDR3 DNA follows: TGCGCCAGCAGGTACCAAGAGACCCAGTACTTC. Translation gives CASRYQETQYF.

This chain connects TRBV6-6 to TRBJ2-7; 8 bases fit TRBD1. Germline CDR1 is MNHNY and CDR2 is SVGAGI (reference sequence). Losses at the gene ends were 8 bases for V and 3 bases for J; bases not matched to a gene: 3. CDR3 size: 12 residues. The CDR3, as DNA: TGTGCCAGCCGGACAGGGAACTACGAGCAGTACTTC. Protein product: CASRTGNYEQYF.

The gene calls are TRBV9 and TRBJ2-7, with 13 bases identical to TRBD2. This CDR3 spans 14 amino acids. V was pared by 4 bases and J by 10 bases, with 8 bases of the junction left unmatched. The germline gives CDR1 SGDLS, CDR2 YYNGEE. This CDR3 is CASSSRLAGGDQYF. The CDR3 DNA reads TGTGCCAGCAGCTCCCGACTAGCGGGAGGAGATCAGTACTTC.

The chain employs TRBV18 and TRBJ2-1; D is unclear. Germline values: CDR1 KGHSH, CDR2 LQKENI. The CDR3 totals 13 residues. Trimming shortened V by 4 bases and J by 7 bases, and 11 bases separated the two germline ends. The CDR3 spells CASSRNRLNEQFF. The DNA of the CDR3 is TGTGCCAGCTCACGGAATAGGTTGAATGAGCAGTTCTTC.

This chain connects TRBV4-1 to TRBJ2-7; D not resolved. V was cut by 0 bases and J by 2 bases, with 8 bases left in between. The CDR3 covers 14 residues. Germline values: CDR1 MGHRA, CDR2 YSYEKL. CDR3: CASSQDVQAYEQYF. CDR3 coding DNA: TGCGCCAGCAGCCAAGATGTCCAAGCCTACGAGCAGTACTTC.

The CDR3 loop reads CASSVRGEYLDTQYF. CDR3 nucleotide sequence: TGCGCCAGCAGTGTGCGGGGAGAGTATCTAGATACGCAGTATTTT. The chain combines TRBV10-1 with TRBJ2-3, with D tentatively TRBD2 (6 bases). V was shortened by 4 bases and J by 5 bases, with 16 bases between the two germline ends. Germline CDR1 reads WNHNN; CDR2 reads SYGVQD (reference sequence). This CDR3 contains 15 residues.

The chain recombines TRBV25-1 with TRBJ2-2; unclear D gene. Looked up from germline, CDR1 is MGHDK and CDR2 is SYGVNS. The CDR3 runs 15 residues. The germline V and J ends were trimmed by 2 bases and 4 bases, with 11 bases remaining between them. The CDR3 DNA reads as TGTGCCAGCAGTGAAGGCCTAAGATCCACCGGGGAGCTGTTTTTT. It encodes CASSEGLRSTGELFF.

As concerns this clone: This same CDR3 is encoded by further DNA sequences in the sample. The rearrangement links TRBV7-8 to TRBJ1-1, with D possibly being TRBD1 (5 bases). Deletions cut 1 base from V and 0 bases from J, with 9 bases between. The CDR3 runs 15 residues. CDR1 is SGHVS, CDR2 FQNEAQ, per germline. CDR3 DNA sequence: TGTGCCAGCAGCTTAGTGGGGGGTATGAACACTGAAGCTTTCTTT. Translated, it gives CASSLVGGMNTEAFF.

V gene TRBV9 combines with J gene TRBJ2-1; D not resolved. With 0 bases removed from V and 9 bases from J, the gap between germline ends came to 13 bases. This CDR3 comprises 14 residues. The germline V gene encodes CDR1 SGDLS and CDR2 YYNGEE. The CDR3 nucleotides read TGTGCCAGCAGCGTAGTAGGCCTACTGAGTGAGCAGTTCTTC. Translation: CASSVVGLLSEQFF.

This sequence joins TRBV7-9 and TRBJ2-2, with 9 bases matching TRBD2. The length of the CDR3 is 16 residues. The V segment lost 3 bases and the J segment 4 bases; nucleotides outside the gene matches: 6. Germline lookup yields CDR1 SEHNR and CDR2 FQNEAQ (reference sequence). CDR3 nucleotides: TGTGCCAGCAGCTTGTGGCTAGCGGGGAGCACCGGGGAGCTGTTTTTT. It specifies CASSLWLAGSTGELFF.

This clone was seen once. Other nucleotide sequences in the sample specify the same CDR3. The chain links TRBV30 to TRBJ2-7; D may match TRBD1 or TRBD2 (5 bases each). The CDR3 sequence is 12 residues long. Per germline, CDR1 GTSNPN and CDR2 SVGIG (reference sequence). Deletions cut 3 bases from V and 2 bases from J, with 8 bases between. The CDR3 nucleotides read TGTGCCTGGAGGAGGGACCCCTACGAGCAGTACTTC. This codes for CAWRRDPYEQYF. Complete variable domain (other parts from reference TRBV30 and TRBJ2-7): SQTIHQWPATLVQPVGSPLSLECTVEGTSNPNLYWYRQAAGRGLQLLFYSVGIGQISSEVPQNLSASRPQDRQFILSSKKLLLSDSGFYLCAWRRDPYEQYFGPGTRLTVT.